What follows are 29 T cell receptor beta chains derived from one specimen sequenced in a study of blood T cell repertoires in COVID-19. Only in-frame clones appear in the TCRdb table, and some are missing; sequencing was by immunoSEQ multiplex PCR. The sample has 90,000 or so clones, around four fifths seen once. Material for sequencing was peripheral blood. The receptors derive from a human donor in a cohort sampled during active COVID-19.

The rearrangement uses TRBV2 and TRBJ2-1; D might be TRBD2 (5 bases). CDR1 is SNHLY and CDR2 is FYNNEI in the germline V gene. Trimming took 8 bases from V and 6 from J, leaving 14 bases between them. This CDR3 is built from 13 residues. CDR3 amino acids: CASLRDVGNEQFF. DNA of the CDR3: TGTGCCAGCCTGAGGGATGTAGGCAATGAGCAGTTCTTC.

The chain links TRBV18 to TRBJ1-1, with a weak D call TRBD1 (5 bases). Between the trimmed V and J ends, which lost 2 bases and 4 bases, there was a span of 11 bases. Looked up from germline, CDR1 is KGHSH and CDR2 is LQKENI. This CDR3 has 14 amino acids. The CDR3 nucleotides are TGTGCCAGCTCACCAGGGGGGGACGCCACTGAAGCTTTCTTT. Amino acid sequence: CASSPGGDATEAFF.

The CDR3: CASSVGPIYEQYF. Here the CDR3 DNA reads TGTGCCAGCAGCGTAGGGCCAATCTACGAGCAGTACTTC. The rearrangement links TRBV9 to TRBJ2-7; D remains unclear. V gave up 0 bases and J gave up 3 bases, with 7 bases separating them. Germline V gene data show CDR1 as SGDLS and CDR2 as YYNGEE. This CDR3 spans 13 amino acids.

The sample holds one count of this clone. The chain has TRBV28 and TRBJ1-1; TRBD1 matches at 9 bases. Germline V gives CDR1 MDHEN, CDR2 SYDVKM. The CDR3 covers 13 residues. The V segment lost 1 base and the J segment 11 bases; nucleotides outside the gene matches: 5. CDR3 nucleotide sequence: TGTGCCAGCAGTTTATTGAACAGGGGGCCGGCTTTCTTT. It encodes CASSLLNRGPAFF.

The J gene is TRBJ2-3, the V gene TRBV7-2, with 7 bases fitting TRBD2. V was clipped by 0 bases and J by 3 bases; unmatched bases: 9. The length of the CDR3 is 17 residues. Per the germline V gene, CDR1 is SGHTA and CDR2 is FQGNSA. CDR3 nucleotides: TGTGCCAGCAGCTTAGCCCCCGGGAGGTTTGGAACAGATACGCAGTATTTT. It yields the protein CASSLAPGRFGTDTQYF.

This sequence joins TRBV19 and TRBJ1-5; D perhaps matches TRBD1 (6 bases). The CDR3 spans 15 residues. Germline CDR1 reads LNHDA; CDR2 reads SQIVND (reference sequence). Trimming took 3 bases from V and 3 from J, leaving 12 bases between them. CDR3 DNA sequence: TGTGCCAGTAGTATTCGCAGGGGCATCAATCAGCCCCAGCATTTT. Its protein product is CASSIRRGINQPQHF.

In its sample, this clone was seen a few times. The chain uses TRBV9 and TRBJ2-7; TRBD1 agrees at 7 bases. Germline values: CDR1 SGDLS, CDR2 YYNGEE. Trimming at V came to 3 bases and at J to 2 bases, leaving 2 bases not matched to a gene. The CDR3 is 13 residues long. The CDR3 region has the DNA TGTGCCAGCAGCGGACAGGGAACCTACGAGCAGTACTTC. It is translated as CASSGQGTYEQYF.

In its sample, this clone was seen a few times. The V call is TRBV18, the J call TRBJ1-4, with D unclear. Trimming removed 1 base at V and 0 bases at J, with 18 bases between. This CDR3 is built from 19 residues. Germline V gives CDR1 KGHSH, CDR2 LQKENI. CDR3 coding DNA: TGTGCCAGCTCACCACGGCAGGTAATAGGAGGATCAACTAATGAAAAACTGTTTTTT. It translates to CASSPRQVIGGSTNEKLFF.

This chain uses TRBV11-1 with TRBJ2-7; D is uncertain. Between the trimmed V and J ends, which lost 0 bases and 7 bases, there was a span of 10 bases. The CDR3 is made up of 13 amino acids. Germline V lookup: CDR1 SGHAT, CDR2 FQDESV (reference sequence). The CDR3 loop reads CASSLAGYGEQYF. The CDR3 region has the DNA TGTGCCAGCAGCTTAGCGGGTTACGGGGAGCAGTACTTC.

This clone was picked up one time. This sequence joins TRBV7-2 and TRBJ2-1, with 10 bases aligning to TRBD2. The germline CDR1 and CDR2 sequences are SGHTA and FQGNSA. V dropped 5 bases and J dropped 10; count of bases not matched to a gene: 14. This CDR3 has 16 amino acids. CDR3 residues: CASSIGAGGNIYEQFF. CDR3 DNA: TGTGCCAGCAGCATAGGAGCGGGGGGGAATATCTACGAGCAGTTCTTC.

The genes are TRBV5-1 and TRBJ2-2; no clear D. The V and J ends lost 4 bases and 4 bases respectively, with 8 bases between them. Germline assignment: CDR1 SGHRS and CDR2 YFSETQ. The CDR3 runs to 13 residues. Here the CDR3 DNA reads TGCGCCAGCAGCACTACCCCCACCGGGGAGCTGTTTTTT. It translates to CASSTTPTGELFF.

The chain carries TRBV30 and TRBJ2-1, with a tentative D call TRBD2 (7 bases). V lost 2 bases to trimming and J lost 1 base, with 18 bases between them. The length of the CDR3 is 17 residues. From germline, CDR1 is GTSNPN and CDR2 SVGIG (reference sequence). DNA of the CDR3: TGTGCCTGGAGTAGGAGGGGGGGTTCACTATCCTACAATGAGCAGTTCTTC. It specifies CAWSRRGGSLSYNEQFF.

The rearrangement links TRBV5-6 to TRBJ1-2; 7 bases align to TRBD1. The CDR3 consists of 14 residues. CDR1 and CDR2 (germline): SGHDT, YYEEEE. V was clipped by 0 bases and J by 7 bases; unmatched bases: 6. The CDR3 DNA is TGTGCCAGCAGCTTGGGAAGGGGGCTGTTTGGCTACACCTTC. Protein sequence: CASSLGRGLFGYTF.

The V gene is TRBV5-1, the J gene TRBJ2-3; D gene uncertain. V dropped 2 bases and J dropped 2 bases, with 6 bases sitting between them. Germline V gives CDR1 SGHRS, CDR2 YFSETQ. This CDR3 is 13 amino acids long. The CDR3 here is CASSLDSTDTQYF. The CDR3 DNA is TGCGCCAGCAGCTTAGACTCCACAGATACGCAGTATTTT.

The chain employs TRBV2 and TRBJ2-5, with 8 positions matching TRBD2. Trimming removed 2 bases from V and 1 base from J; junction bases left unmatched: 9. CDR3 length: 17 amino acids. Germline V CDR1 and CDR2: SNHLY, FYNNEI. For the CDR3, the DNA is TGTGCCAGCAGTGAACGGCGGCCGGGGGGGGTCCAAGAGACCCAGTACTTC. Translating it yields CASSERRPGGVQETQYF.

The gene calls are TRBV7-3 and TRBJ1-1; the D is unclear. CDR1 is SGHTA and CDR2 is FQGTGA in the germline V gene. This CDR3 is built from 13 residues. The V gene lost 5 bases and the J gene lost 1 base, with 8 bases spanning the gap. CDR3 bases: TGTGCCAGCAGCGCCCAACAGAACACTGAAGCTTTCTTT. Encoded protein: CASSAQQNTEAFF.

The rearrangement uses TRBV15 and TRBJ2-5, with no clear D. The germline V gene encodes CDR1 LNHNV and CDR2 YYDKDF (reference sequence). V was cut by 0 bases and J by 5 bases, with 10 bases left in between. CDR3 length: 14 amino acids. The CDR3 region is CATSREYSSETQYF. The CDR3 region has the DNA TGTGCCACCAGCAGAGAATACTCTTCGGAGACCCAGTACTTC.

V usage is TRBV7-2 and J usage is TRBJ1-2; TRBD1 is a possible D gene (6 bases). The germline CDR1 and CDR2 sequences are SGHTA and FQGNSA. The CDR3 spans 13 residues. Trimming took off 4 bases at V and 7 bases at J, with 13 bases between the two ends. This chain's CDR3 is CASSSPGHLGYTF. The CDR3 nucleotides read TGTGCCAGCAGCTCCCCGGGACACCTTGGCTACACCTTC.

The chain recombines TRBV11-2 with TRBJ2-7, with 10 bases lining up with TRBD2. The CDR3 length is 15 residues. From germline, CDR1 is SGHAT and CDR2 FQNNGV. V dropped 1 base and J dropped 4; count of bases not matched to a gene: 4. CDR3 in DNA: TGTGCCAGCAGCTTAGGCAGGACTAGCGGTTACGAGCAGTACTTC. As protein: CASSLGRTSGYEQYF. Full variable domain (missing parts from reference TRBV11-2 and TRBJ2-7): EAGVAQSPRYKIIEKRQSVAFWCNPISGHATLYWYQQILGQGPKLLIQFQNNGVVDDSQLPKDRFSAERLKGVDSTLKIQPAKLEDSAVYLCASSLGRTSGYEQYFGPGTRLTVT.

The CDR3 coding sequence is TGCGCCAGCACCCGGACGGGACACGGCCAAAATGAGCAGTTCTTC. This codes for CASTRTGHGQNEQFF. V gene TRBV5-1 combines with J gene TRBJ2-1, with D possibly being TRBD1 (6 bases). The CDR3 covers 15 residues. Germline V CDR1 and CDR2: SGHRS, YFSETQ. V was shortened by 6 bases and J by 7 bases, with 20 bases between the two germline ends. The whole variable domain, filled in from reference TRBV5-1 and TRBJ2-1, reads KAGVTQTPRYLIKTRGQQVTLSCSPISGHRSVSWYQQTPGQGLQFLFEYFSETQRNKGNFPGRFSGRQFSNSRSEMNVSTLELGDSALYLCASTRTGHGQNEQFFGPGTRLTVL.

This clone was seen only once. This sequence joins TRBV5-1 and TRBJ1-6; D unresolved. Deletions cut 0 bases from V and 10 bases from J, with 8 bases between. Per the germline V gene, CDR1 is SGHRS and CDR2 is YFSETQ. The CDR3 length is 13 residues. CDR3 coding DNA: TGCGCCAGCAGCTTGGCCGGTGTGTCACCCCTCCACTTT. It encodes CASSLAGVSPLHF.

This chain joins TRBV7-2 and TRBJ1-6; weak D call: TRBD1 (6 bases). The CDR3 contains 17 residues. V shed 3 bases and J shed 0 bases, with 12 bases lying between them. Germline CDR1 reads SGHTA; CDR2 reads FQGNSA. As DNA, the CDR3 is TGTGCCAGCAGCTTGTTCCAGACAGGCTCCTATAATTCACCCCTCCACTTT. It is translated as CASSLFQTGSYNSPLHF.

This clone has more than one count but fewer than ten. The gene calls are TRBV5-1 and TRBJ1-6, with D possibly TRBD1 on 6 matching bases. Trimming stripped 6 bases from V and 8 bases from J, with 12 bases between. Germline lookup yields CDR1 SGHRS and CDR2 YFSETQ. There are 13 residues in the CDR3. CDR3 DNA sequence: TGCGCCAGCACAATGGGGGCGGATTCACCCCTCCACTTT. Translating gives CASTMGADSPLHF.

The V call is TRBV9, the J call TRBJ2-7; a possible D gene is TRBD1 (6 bases). This CDR3 region has 14 residues. V was cut by 1 base and J by 0 bases, with 8 bases left in between. Germline-derived CDR1 and CDR2 are SGDLS and YYNGEE. The CDR3, as DNA: TGTGCCAGCAGCGTAACAGGGAGCTCCTACGAGCAGTACTTC. Translated: CASSVTGSSYEQYF. Looking up the rest from reference TRBV9 and TRBJ2-7 gives the full variable domain: DSGVTQTPKHLITATGQRVTLRCSPRSGDLSVYWYQQSLDQGLQFLIQYYNGEERAKGNILERFSAQQFPDLHSELNLSSLELGDSALYFCASSVTGSSYEQYFGPGTRLTVT.

The gene calls are TRBV6-1 and TRBJ2-7; D may be TRBD1 (5 bases). This CDR3 is built from 17 residues. The V and J ends lost 4 bases and 7 bases respectively, with 26 bases between them. Germline V gene lookup returns CDR1 MNHNS and CDR2 SASEGT. CDR3 in DNA: TGTGCCAGCAGTGTCTCCCCTACAGGTAACCGTGGGCCGGAGCAGTACTTC. Amino acids: CASSVSPTGNRGPEQYF.

A single count supports this clone. The chain employs TRBV7-3 and TRBJ2-1, with 14 bases matching TRBD2. V dropped 5 bases and J dropped 9; count of bases not matched to a gene: 3. The CDR3 runs 14 residues. Germline CDR1 SGHTA, CDR2 FQGTGA. The CDR3 DNA follows: TGTGCCAGCAGCACCGGGACTAGCGGGGGTGAGCAGTTCTTC. Protein: CASSTGTSGGEQFF.

V and J are TRBV28 and TRBJ2-1; possible D gene TRBD1, 5 bases. The CDR3 totals 13 residues. Per the germline V gene, CDR1 is MDHEN and CDR2 is SYDVKM. V lost 3 bases to trimming and J lost 7 bases, with 10 bases between them. The CDR3 DNA reads as TGTGCCAGCAGTTTTGCAGGGTTAAATGAGCAGTTCTTC. Amino acid sequence: CASSFAGLNEQFF.

The chain links TRBV9 to TRBJ1-3; the match to TRBD1 covers 7 bases. Germline CDR1 and CDR2: SGDLS and YYNGEE. The trim removed 3 bases at V and 0 bases at J, leaving 9 bases unmatched. The CDR3 loop spans 17 amino acids. The CDR3 DNA is TGTGCCAGCAGCGGGCCGGGACAGACTTACTCTGGAAACACCATATATTTT. It yields the protein CASSGPGQTYSGNTIYF.

V and J are TRBV3-1 (or the pseudogene TRBV3-2) and TRBJ1-6; D not resolved. Trimming took 1 base from V and 5 from J, leaving 6 bases between them. The CDR3 spans 14 residues. Germline V gene sequence: CDR1 LGHDT, CDR2 YNNKEL (reference sequence). CDR3 DNA: TGTGCCAGCAGCCAAGTTGTTAATAATTCACCCCTCCACTTT. This codes for CASSQVVNNSPLHF.